These 23 T cell receptor beta chains share one sample of origin, sequenced in a study of shared clonotypes between healthy human individuals. Assay: immunoSEQ multiplex PCR; the TCRdb copy retains only in-frame clones and omits some. The sample has 300,000 or so clones; 74% are singletons. The sequenced material came from memory CD4+ T cells sorted from blood. The subset was: CD45RA-negative fraction. The receptors come from a young man in good health.

The chain employs TRBV6-1 and TRBJ1-5; tentative D call: TRBD1 (6 bases). This CDR3 contains 14 residues. In germline, CDR1 is MNHNS, CDR2 SASEGT. V was clipped by 11 bases and J by 7 bases, with 21 bases between them. CDR3 region: CASLAGGQGQPQHF. The CDR3 bases are TGTGCCTCCCTTGCCGGGGGGCAGGGCCAGCCCCAGCATTTT.

The chain couples TRBV28 to TRBJ2-3; TRBD1 is a possible D gene (6 bases). From germline, CDR1 is MDHEN and CDR2 SYDVKM. Deletions cut 6 bases from V and 9 bases from J, with 13 bases between. The CDR3 has 12 amino acids. For the CDR3, the DNA is TGTGCCAGCAGACCAGGGGCGTGGACGCAGTATTTT. Amino acids: CASRPGAWTQYF. Supplemented by reference TRBV28 and TRBJ2-3, the full variable domain reads DVKVTQSSRYLVKRTGEKVFLECVQDMDHENMFWYRQDPGLGLRLIYFSYDVKMKEKGDIPEGYSVSREKKERFSLILESASTNQTSMYLCASRPGAWTQYFGPGTRLTVL.

CDR3 nucleotides: TGTGCCAGCAGCTTACATGAGACCCAGTACTTC. Amino acid sequence: CASSLHETQYF. The chain combines TRBV7-2 with TRBJ2-5, with unresolved D. CDR1 and CDR2 from the germline V gene are SGHTA and FQGNSA. This CDR3 is built from 11 residues. V shed 2 bases and J shed 5 bases, with 3 bases lying between them. The whole variable domain, filled in from reference TRBV7-2 and TRBJ2-5, reads GAGVSQSPSNKVTEKGKDVELRCDPISGHTALYWYRQSLGQGLEFLIYFQGNSAPDKSGLPSDRFSAERTGGSVSTLTIQRTQQEDSAVYLCASSLHETQYFGPGTRLLVL.

This clone was observed a handful of times. J is TRBJ1-5 and V is TRBV5-1; TRBD1 matches at 7 bases. The CDR3 extends over 19 amino acids. After removal of 0 bases from V and 1 base from J, the junction contained 13 bases not matched to a gene. Germline values: CDR1 SGHRS, CDR2 YFSETQ. CDR3 region: CASSLARTVDRESNQPQHF. CDR3 in DNA: TGCGCCAGCAGCTTGGCGAGGACCGTAGACAGGGAAAGCAATCAGCCCCAGCATTTT.

V usage is TRBV28 and J usage is TRBJ1-2; D is possibly TRBD1 (5 bases). The germline gives CDR1 MDHEN, CDR2 SYDVKM. This CDR3 has 15 amino acids. V lost 3 bases, J lost 8 bases, and 19 bases lay in between. CDR3 bases: TGTGCCAGCAGTTTTATCCCGGGGCAGCAGGACGGCTACACCTTC. This encodes CASSFIPGQQDGYTF.

This clone was seen at least ten times. Other DNA sequences from this sample encode an identical CDR3 as well. The V gene is TRBV2, the J gene TRBJ2-7; D uncertain. The CDR3 runs 12 residues. Trimming removed 4 bases at V and 3 bases at J, with 7 bases between. The germline V gene has CDR1 SNHLY and CDR2 FYNNEI. The CDR3 DNA reads TGTGCCAGCAGTGTCCAGAACTACGAGCAGTACTTC. Amino acid sequence: CASSVQNYEQYF. The full variable domain, its missing parts supplied by reference TRBV2 and TRBJ2-7, is EPEVTQTPSHQVTQMGQEVILRCVPISNHLYFYWYRQILGQKVEFLVSFYNNEISEKSEIFDDQFSVERPDGSNFTLKIRSTKLEDSAMYFCASSVQNYEQYFGPGTRLTVT.

In its sample, this clone was seen once. V usage is TRBV5-1 and J usage is TRBJ2-2, with TRBD2 matching over 11 bases. Germline V gene lookup returns CDR1 SGHRS and CDR2 YFSETQ. The V segment lost 2 bases and the J segment 2 bases; nucleotides outside the gene matches: 2. The CDR3 loop spans 16 amino acids. CDR3 DNA sequence: TGCGCCAGCAGCTTCGGGACTAGCGGAAACACCGGGGAGCTGTTTTTT. Its protein product is CASSFGTSGNTGELFF.

In this sample, this clone turned up a few times. The genes are TRBV18 and TRBJ2-7; 8 positions agree with TRBD2. This CDR3 has 16 residues. V dropped 3 bases and J dropped 0; count of bases not matched to a gene: 7. CDR1 and CDR2 (germline): KGHSH, LQKENI. CDR3 region: CASSPSSGLGSYEQYF. For the CDR3, the DNA is TGTGCCAGCTCACCCTCTAGCGGGCTCGGCTCCTACGAGCAGTACTTC. The full variable domain, in which reference TRBV18 and TRBJ2-7 provide the parts outside the CDR3, is NAGVMQNPRHLVRRRGQEARLRCSPMKGHSHVYWYRQLPEEGLKFMVYLQKENIIDESGMPKERFSAEFPKEGPSILRIQQVVRGDSAAYFCASSPSSGLGSYEQYFGPGTRLTVT.

The rearrangement joins TRBV28 to TRBJ2-7, with TRBD1 matching 12 bases. J gave up 4 bases and V 4 bases, and 5 bases lay outside the gene matches. Germline CDR1 is MDHEN and CDR2 is SYDVKM. CDR3 size: 15 residues. CDR3 protein: CASSSGTGGQYEQYF. As DNA, the CDR3 is TGTGCCAGCAGTTCCGGGACAGGGGGCCAGTACGAGCAGTACTTC.

This sequence joins TRBV10-1 and TRBJ2-5; unclear D gene. CDR1 and CDR2 (germline): WNHNN, SYGVQD (reference sequence). V was shortened by 1 base and J by 7 bases, with 10 bases between the two germline ends. The CDR3 sequence is 13 residues long. CDR3: CASSELVGGTQYF. The CDR3 DNA sequence: TGCGCCAGCAGTGAGTTGGTCGGCGGGACCCAGTACTTC.

The chain carries TRBV28 and TRBJ1-4; D is ambiguous. Trimming cost V 4 bases and J 3 bases, with 9 bases left between them. The CDR3 runs 14 residues. CDR1 and CDR2 (germline): MDHEN, SYDVKM. Written as DNA, the CDR3 is TGTGCCAGCAGTTCGCAGTTGCCTAATGAAAAACTGTTTTTT. Its translation: CASSSQLPNEKLFF.

The V gene is TRBV28, the J gene TRBJ1-1; D remains unclear. CDR3 size: 12 residues. V lost 2 bases to trimming and J lost 6 bases, with 7 bases between them. CDR1 is MDHEN and CDR2 is SYDVKM in the germline V gene. The CDR3 coding sequence is TGTGCCAGCAGTTTAAGGGTGGCTGAAGCTTTCTTT. The encoded protein is CASSLRVAEAFF. The complete variable domain, with remaining parts taken from reference TRBV28 and TRBJ1-1, reads DVKVTQSSRYLVKRTGEKVFLECVQDMDHENMFWYRQDPGLGLRLIYFSYDVKMKEKGDIPEGYSVSREKKERFSLILESASTNQTSMYLCASSLRVAEAFFGQGTRLTVV.

As DNA, the CDR3 is TGTGCCAGTGGACAGAGACACAATGAGCAGTTCTTC. Protein sequence: CASGQRHNEQFF. V and J are TRBV19 and TRBJ2-1; D is perhaps TRBD1 (6 bases). The germline CDR1 and CDR2 sequences are LNHDA and SQIVND (reference sequence). V lost 8 bases, J lost 5 bases, and 10 bases lay in between. This CDR3 contains 12 residues.

The V call is TRBV18, the J call TRBJ1-1; perhaps TRBD1 as D (5 bases). The CDR3 extends over 14 amino acids. V was cut by 3 bases and J by 3 bases, with 11 bases left in between. The germline CDR1 and CDR2 sequences are KGHSH and LQKENI. CDR3 sequence: CASSPTGRDTEAFF. DNA for the CDR3: TGTGCCAGCTCACCGACGGGACGGGACACTGAAGCTTTCTTT.

The V and J genes are TRBV2 and TRBJ2-7; TRBD1 might be the D (6 bases). V shed 6 bases and J shed 2 bases, with 8 bases lying between them. The germline CDR1 and CDR2 sequences are SNHLY and FYNNEI. The CDR3 totals 12 residues. The CDR3 coding sequence is TGTGCCAGCAGGGACAGTCCCTACGAGCAGTACTTC. It yields the protein CASRDSPYEQYF. Full variable domain (remainder filled in from reference TRBV2 and TRBJ2-7): EPEVTQTPSHQVTQMGQEVILRCVPISNHLYFYWYRQILGQKVEFLVSFYNNEISEKSEIFDDQFSVERPDGSNFTLKIRSTKLEDSAMYFCASRDSPYEQYFGPGTRLTVT.

The chain couples TRBV7-8 to TRBJ2-7, with 9 positions matching TRBD1. The CDR3 has 16 amino acids. The germline V gene encodes CDR1 SGHVS and CDR2 FQNEAQ. J lost 2 bases, V lost 2 bases, and 7 bases had no gene match. The CDR3 loop reads CASSLPGGQGTYEQYF. The CDR3 DNA reads TGTGCCAGCAGCTTACCGGGGGGACAGGGCACCTACGAGCAGTACTTC.

The V gene is TRBV19, the J gene TRBJ1-3; D gene uncertain. CDR3 size: 13 residues. In germline, CDR1 is LNHDA, CDR2 SQIVND (reference sequence). Deletions cut 4 bases from V and 3 bases from J, with 7 bases between. The CDR3 DNA reads as TGTGCCAGTAGTACTCTGGATGGAAACACCATATATTTT. Translating gives CASSTLDGNTIYF.

The rearrangement joins TRBV19 to TRBJ2-7; D not resolved. Trimming took 3 bases from V and 7 from J, leaving 13 bases between them. Germline lookup yields CDR1 LNHDA and CDR2 SQIVND (reference sequence). The CDR3 covers 13 residues. The CDR3 is CASSIDQLGEQYF. The DNA of the CDR3 is TGTGCCAGTAGTATCGACCAACTGGGGGAGCAGTACTTC.

This clone occurred a few times. The V call is TRBV6-6, the J call TRBJ1-5; TRBD1 is a possible D gene (5 bases). V lost 2 bases, J lost 2 bases, and 13 bases lay in between. Germline V CDR1 and CDR2: MNHNY, SVGAGI (reference sequence). This CDR3 has 16 amino acids. CDR3 sequence (DNA): TGTGCCAGCAGTTACCGGGACTTGGACCGCAATCAGCCCCAGCATTTT. Translation: CASSYRDLDRNQPQHF.

V usage is TRBV29-1 and J usage is TRBJ2-7; 8 positions agree with TRBD1. V was pared by 5 bases and J by 3 bases, with 15 bases of the junction left unmatched. The CDR3 is 16 amino acids. Per the germline V gene, CDR1 is SQVTM and CDR2 is ANQGSEA. The CDR3 DNA follows: TGCAGCGTTTCCGGGACAGGTTCCTTCCGAATCTACGAGCAGTACTTC. Translating gives CSVSGTGSFRIYEQYF.

This clone is a singleton in its sample. The chain combines TRBV5-8 with TRBJ2-1; D call uncertain. The CDR3 covers 15 residues. From germline, CDR1 is SGHTS and CDR2 YDEGEE. Trimming pared 0 bases from V and 5 bases from J, leaving 12 bases between. CDR3 in DNA: TGTGCCAGCAGCTTGGTAGCCGGAACTCACAATGAGCAGTTCTTC. It yields the protein CASSLVAGTHNEQFF.

Points on this clone: This could be a read error, since a much larger clone is one nucleotide away. The rearrangement joins TRBV7-6 to TRBJ2-5; D is uncertain. Trimming removed 0 bases at V and 1 base at J, with 0 bases between. The germline V gene has CDR1 SGHVS and CDR2 FNYEAQ. The CDR3 sequence is 12 residues long. The chain's CDR3 is CASSLAQETQYF. In nucleotides, the CDR3 is TGTGCCAGCAGCTTAGCCCAAGAGACCCAGTACTTC.

Here the CDR3 DNA reads TGCGCCAGCACCCAGGAAAGGGCCTCCTACAATGAGCAGTTCTTC. Translated, it gives CASTQERASYNEQFF. The chain employs TRBV5-1 and TRBJ2-1, with no clear D. V was clipped by 6 bases and J by 0 bases, with 13 bases between them. The V gene's germline CDR1 is SGHRS and CDR2 YFSETQ. The CDR3 runs to 15 residues.